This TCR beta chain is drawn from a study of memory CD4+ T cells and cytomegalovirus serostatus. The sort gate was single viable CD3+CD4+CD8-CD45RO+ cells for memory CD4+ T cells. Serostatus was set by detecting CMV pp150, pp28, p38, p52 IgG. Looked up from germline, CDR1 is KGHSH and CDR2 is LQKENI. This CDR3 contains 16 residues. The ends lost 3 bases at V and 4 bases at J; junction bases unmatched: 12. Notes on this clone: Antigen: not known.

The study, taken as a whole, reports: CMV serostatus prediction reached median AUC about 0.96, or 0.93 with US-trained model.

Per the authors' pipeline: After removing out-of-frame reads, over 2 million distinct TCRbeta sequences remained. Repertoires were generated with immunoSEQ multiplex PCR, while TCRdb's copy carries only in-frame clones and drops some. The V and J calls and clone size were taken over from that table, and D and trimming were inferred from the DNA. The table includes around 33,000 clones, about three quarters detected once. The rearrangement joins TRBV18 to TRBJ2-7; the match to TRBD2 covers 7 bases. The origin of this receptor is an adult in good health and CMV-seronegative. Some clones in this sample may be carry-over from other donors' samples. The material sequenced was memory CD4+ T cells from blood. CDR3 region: CASSPSGQGIAYEQYF. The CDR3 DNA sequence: TGTGCCAGCTCACCTAGCGGGCAGGGAATTGCTTACGAGCAGTACTTC.